These T cell receptor beta chains were read from a single sample in a study of blood T cell repertoires in COVID-19. Repertoires were generated with immunoSEQ multiplex PCR, while TCRdb's copy carries only in-frame clones and drops some. The data contain some 200,000 clones, more than 70% of them singletons. Sequencing input: peripheral blood. Receptor source: a human donor in a cohort sampled during active COVID-19. CDR3s include the opening cysteine and the closing phenylalanine or tryptophan. The D gene is left open where the match is weak. Clone size appears in some rows only: once, few, many, or a class for an expanded clone.

len	v_gene	abundance	d_gene	j_gene	CDR3aa	CDR3nt
13	TRBV3-1/TRBV3-2	NA	NA	TRBJ1-1	CASSPQVGHEAFF	TGTGCCAGCAGCCCCCAGGTGGGGCATGAAGCTTTCTTT
16	TRBV9	NA	NA	TRBJ2-1	CASSVLIYGSYNEQFF	TGTGCCAGCAGCGTACTGATTTACGGCTCCTACAATGAGCAGTTCTTC
15	TRBV5-8	NA	TRBD1	TRBJ2-7	CASSLSGGATHEQYF	TGTGCCAGCAGCTTGTCAGGGGGCGCCACCCACGAGCAGTACTTC
15	TRBV3-1/TRBV3-2	once	NA	TRBJ1-2	CASSQARGGGYGYTF	TGTGCCAGCAGCCAAGCCCGGGGAGGGGGCTATGGCTACACCTTC
16	TRBV24-1	NA	NA	TRBJ2-2	CATSDLGGRNSGELFF	TGTGCCACCAGTGATCTCGGGGGAAGGAACTCCGGGGAGCTGTTTTTT
14	TRBV6-5	NA	NA	TRBJ2-5	CASSYRDRLETQYF	TGTGCCAGCAGTTACCGCGACAGGCTAGAGACCCAGTACTTC
15	TRBV27	NA	NA	TRBJ2-7	CASSFLRDGLNEQYF	TGTGCCAGCAGTTTCTTGCGGGACGGGCTAAACGAGCAGTACTTC
15	TRBV6-5	NA	NA	TRBJ1-6	CASHPGVTRGSPLHF	TGTGCCAGCCACCCGGGGGTAACTCGGGGATCACCCCTCCACTTT
14	TRBV30	once	NA	TRBJ1-1	CAWKKGMANTEAFF	TGTGCCTGGAAAAAGGGGATGGCGAACACTGAAGCTTTCTTT
13	TRBV24-1	NA	NA	TRBJ1-5	CATSRGGRQPQHF	TGTGCCACCAGTCGGGGTGGGAGACAGCCCCAGCATTTT
15	TRBV7-3	NA	NA	TRBJ2-2	CASSSTLGRGGELFF	TGTGCCAGCAGCTCCACTCTCGGCCGGGGGGGGGAGCTGTTTTTT
15	TRBV7-2	NA	TRBD1	TRBJ1-4	CASSVGTGYGEKLFF	TGTGCCAGCAGCGTTGGGACAGGGTACGGTGAAAAACTGTTTTTT
17	TRBV28	NA	TRBD2	TRBJ2-2	CASIGLAGDRNTGELFF	TGTGCCAGCATTGGCCTAGCGGGGGACCGAAACACCGGGGAGCTGTTTTTT
12	TRBV5-6	NA	NA	TRBJ1-2	CASSFGNYGYTF	TGTGCCAGCAGCTTCGGTAACTATGGCTACACCTTC
15	TRBV9	NA	TRBD2	TRBJ2-5	CASSVSGGLGETQYF	TGTGCCAGCAGCGTTAGCGGGGGACTTGGGGAGACCCAGTACTTC
13	TRBV7-9	NA	NA	TRBJ1-6	CASSLEGVSPLHF	TGTGCCAGCAGCTTAGAAGGGGTTTCACCCCTCCACTTT
13	TRBV7-3	NA	TRBD1	TRBJ2-3	CASSSSGRDSRYF	TGTGCCAGCAGCTCGTCCGGCCGGGACAGCCGGTATTTT
13	TRBV12-3/TRBV12-4	few	TRBD1	TRBJ1-1	CASGGQRYTEAFF	TGTGCCAGTGGGGGACAGAGGTACACTGAAGCTTTCTTT
13	TRBV2	few	NA	TRBJ1-6	CASKSGYNSPLHF	TGTGCCAGCAAAAGCGGGTATAATTCACCCCTCCACTTT
12	TRBV6-4	NA	NA	TRBJ2-1	CASSSFGNEQFF	TGTGCCAGCAGTTCCTTCGGGAATGAGCAGTTCTTC
14	TRBV7-9	NA	NA	TRBJ1-1	CASILQGLGTEAFF	TGTGCCAGCATCCTACAGGGTTTAGGCACTGAAGCTTTCTTT
15	TRBV6-5	few	TRBD1	TRBJ1-1	CASTRQAGGNTEAFF	TGTGCCAGCACCCGACAGGCAGGGGGAAACACTGAAGCTTTCTTT
19	TRBV13	NA	TRBD1	TRBJ2-4	CASSQGRDRGLLAKNIQYF	TGTGCCAGCAGCCAAGGCCGGGACAGGGGACTTCTAGCCAAAAACATTCAGTACTTC
14	TRBV5-4	many	NA	TRBJ2-2	CASSGQLYTGELFF	TGTGCCAGCAGCGGACAGCTTTACACCGGGGAGCTGTTTTTT
12	TRBV11-2	NA	NA	TRBJ1-1	CASSSNSGEAFF	TGTGCCAGCAGTTCAAATTCGGGTGAAGCTTTCTTT
15	TRBV20-1	NA	TRBD1	TRBJ1-1	CSASKQGAPNTEAFF	TGCAGTGCTAGTAAACAGGGGGCGCCGAACACTGAAGCTTTCTTT
19	TRBV3-1/TRBV3-2	NA	TRBD1	TRBJ1-5	CASSHPRRGPPGSNQPQHF	TGTGCCAGCAGCCACCCACGGAGGGGGCCACCCGGGAGCAATCAGCCCCAGCATTTT
12	TRBV9	NA	NA	TRBJ2-2	CASSVGGGELFF	TGTGCCAGCAGCGTAGGAGGCGGGGAGCTGTTTTTT
15	TRBV6-5	once	NA	TRBJ1-1	CASSQLGGMNTEAFF	TGTGCCAGCAGCCAACTTGGGGGGATGAACACTGAAGCTTTCTTT
13	TRBV5-5	NA	TRBD1	TRBJ2-7	CASSVWDRYEQYF	TGTGCCAGCAGCGTTTGGGACAGGTACGAGCAGTACTTC
14	TRBV5-4	NA	TRBD1	TRBJ2-3	CASSPTTGGDTQYF	TGTGCCAGCAGCCCCACGACAGGGGGAGATACGCAGTATTTT
12	TRBV7-9	NA	NA	TRBJ1-2	CASSSRQSGYTF	TGTGCCAGCAGCTCAAGACAATCTGGCTACACCTTC
12	TRBV5-1	NA	NA	TRBJ2-3	CASSLHTDTQYF	TGCGCCAGCAGCTTACACACAGATACGCAGTATTTT
16	TRBV9	NA	NA	TRBJ1-3	CASSVGTSISGNTIYF	TGTGCCAGCAGCGTTGGGACATCTATCTCTGGAAACACCATATATTTT
16	TRBV9	once	NA	TRBJ1-1	CASSVVAGIPNTEAFF	TGTGCCAGCAGCGTAGTGGCAGGGATCCCGAACACTGAAGCTTTCTTT
16	TRBV21-1	NA	NA	TRBJ2-5	CASRLVLAGGPGTQYF	TGTGCCAGCAGGCTCGTACTAGCGGGGGGACCCGGGACCCAGTACTTC
14	TRBV10-3	NA	TRBD1	TRBJ1-1	CATGQGAGTTEAFF	TGTGCCACGGGACAGGGGGCAGGTACCACTGAAGCTTTCTTT
13	TRBV3-1/TRBV3-2	once	NA	TRBJ2-5	CASSHRGRETQYF	TGTGCCAGCAGCCACAGGGGACGAGAGACCCAGTACTTC
14	TRBV5-8	NA	TRBD1	TRBJ2-5	CASSSFRGLETQYF	TGTGCCAGCAGCTCTTTTAGGGGGCTCGAGACCCAGTACTTC
12	TRBV2	NA	NA	TRBJ2-7	CASRPDTYEQYF	TGTGCCAGCAGACCGGACACCTACGAGCAGTACTTC
17	TRBV5-1	NA	TRBD2	TRBJ2-1	CASSLFSTSGTYNEQFF	TGCGCCAGCAGCTTGTTCTCGACAAGCGGGACCTACAATGAGCAGTTCTTC
12	TRBV4-1	NA	NA	TRBJ2-7	CASSLRGAEQYF	TGCGCCAGCAGCCTCAGGGGAGCCGAGCAGTACTTC
13	TRBV28	NA	NA	TRBJ2-2	CASSSPRGGELFF	TGTGCCAGCAGTTCCCCCAGGGGCGGGGAGCTGTTTTTT
17	TRBV20-1	NA	TRBD2	TRBJ2-4	CSASETSGGAAKNIQYF	TGCAGTGCTAGTGAGACTAGCGGGGGGGCGGCCAAAAACATTCAGTACTTC
16	TRBV5-8	NA	NA	TRBJ2-1	CASSFTALRTYNEQFF	TGTGCCAGCAGCTTCACGGCTCTGAGGACCTACAATGAGCAGTTCTTC
14	TRBV19	NA	NA	TRBJ1-1	CASGGREWNTEAFF	TGTGCCAGTGGCGGGAGGGAATGGAACACTGAAGCTTTCTTT
14	TRBV11-2	NA	NA	TRBJ1-3	CASSLRGAGNTIYF	TGTGCCAGCAGCTTACGCGGGGCTGGAAACACCATATATTTT
15	TRBV5-1	NA	TRBD1	TRBJ1-1	CASSRGQGTGTEAFF	TGCGCCAGCAGCCGGGGACAGGGTACGGGCACTGAAGCTTTCTTT
16	TRBV4-3	NA	TRBD1	TRBJ2-7	CASSQDGQGAVYEQYF	TGCGCCAGCAGCCAAGATGGGCAGGGGGCAGTCTACGAGCAGTACTTC
13	TRBV7-2	NA	TRBD1	TRBJ2-3	CASSLNRGDTQYF	TGTGCCAGCAGCTTAAACAGGGGTGATACGCAGTATTTT
12	TRBV19	few	TRBD1	TRBJ1-2	CATRGTAYGYTF	TGTGCCACCCGAGGGACAGCCTATGGCTACACCTTC
16	TRBV4-2	NA	NA	TRBJ2-2	CASSQDSGPNTGELFF	TGTGCCAGCAGCCAAGACAGCGGGCCTAACACCGGGGAGCTGTTTTTT
16	TRBV19	once	NA	TRBJ1-3	CASRRQVYELGNTIYF	TGTGCCAGTAGGCGACAGGTTTACGAACTTGGAAACACCATATATTTT
14	TRBV18	NA	NA	TRBJ2-7	CASSPPSSPYEQYF	TGTGCCAGCTCACCCCCCAGTTCCCCCTACGAGCAGTACTTC